The 27 T cell receptor beta chains below were found in one sample sequenced in a study of T cell responses to AZD1222 COVID-19 vaccine. Only in-frame clones appear in the TCRdb table, and some are missing; sequencing was by immunoSEQ multiplex PCR. The repertoire holds roughly 110,000 clones, with more than 75% as singletons. Sequencing was performed on peripheral blood, taken on day 0 of AZD1222 vaccination. The receptors derive from an adult in good health.

In its sample, this clone was seen once. The chain is built from TRBV14 and TRBJ2-3, with D perhaps being TRBD1 or TRBD2 (6 bases each). Germline V gives CDR1 SGHDN, CDR2 FVKESK. V was trimmed by 2 bases and J by 2 bases, leaving 11 bases between them. The CDR3 has 15 residues. The CDR3: CASSQRGAPTDTQYF. In DNA, the CDR3 is TGTGCCAGCAGCCAAAGGGGGGCCCCCACAGATACGCAGTATTTT.

The V call is TRBV7-8, the J call TRBJ1-2, with 10 bases aligning to TRBD1. Germline V gene data show CDR1 as SGHVS and CDR2 as FQNEAQ. Trimming at V came to 1 base and at J to 5 bases, leaving 4 bases not matched to a gene. CDR3 length equals 15 residues. As DNA, the CDR3 is TGTGCCAGCAGCTTAGATGGACAGGGGGTTTATGGCTACACCTTC. This gives the protein CASSLDGQGVYGYTF.

The genes are TRBV29-1 and TRBJ2-5; weak D call: TRBD2 (6 bases). V lost 7 bases and J 5 bases, leaving 14 bases between the germline ends. The V gene's germline CDR1 is SQVTM and CDR2 ANQGSEA. This CDR3 comprises 12 residues. The CDR3 DNA is TGCAGCGGGGACGGCGGGGCGGAGACCCAGTACTTC. Translating gives CSGDGGAETQYF.

This chain links TRBV2 with TRBJ2-3; the D gene is possibly TRBD2 (6 bases). Germline values: CDR1 SNHLY, CDR2 FYNNEI. V was pared by 4 bases and J by 0 bases, with 8 bases between. The CDR3 spans 14 residues. The CDR3 protein is CASSGGVSTDTQYF. CDR3 coding DNA: TGTGCCAGCAGTGGGGGGGTGAGCACAGATACGCAGTATTTT.

CDR3 loop: CASSLPRALNTEAFF. The CDR3 DNA reads as TGTGCCAGCAGCTTACCTCGTGCGTTAAACACTGAAGCTTTCTTT. The J gene is TRBJ1-1, the V gene TRBV7-9, with D unclear. The CDR3 is 15 residues long. Trimming took off 2 bases at V and 2 bases at J, with 12 bases between the two ends. In germline, CDR1 is SEHNR, CDR2 FQNEAQ (reference sequence).

J is TRBJ2-7 and V is TRBV6-5; TRBD1 matches 8 bases. The CDR3 is made up of 14 amino acids. Germline loops: CDR1 MNHEY, CDR2 SVGAGI. J was trimmed by 1 base and V by 6 bases; bases with no gene match: 5. The CDR3 loop is CASSIGQGSYEQYF. The CDR3, as DNA: TGTGCCAGCAGCATTGGACAGGGATCCTACGAGCAGTACTTC.

This chain joins TRBV25-1 and TRBJ2-3, with D hard to call. This CDR3 comprises 13 residues. V was clipped by 4 bases and J by 0 bases, with 5 bases between them. Germline values: CDR1 MGHDK, CDR2 SYGVNS. This CDR3 is CASSGSSTDTQYF. The DNA of the CDR3 is TGTGCCAGCAGTGGGTCTAGCACAGATACGCAGTATTTT. Together with reference TRBV25-1 and TRBJ2-3, the CDR3 gives the full variable domain: EADIYQTPRYLVIGTGKKITLECSQTMGHDKMYWYQQDPGMELHLIHYSYGVNSTEKGDLSSESTVSRIRTEHFPLTLESARPSHTSQYLCASSGSSTDTQYFGPGTRLTVL.

This chain joins TRBV12-3 or TRBV12-4 and TRBJ2-3; no firm D call. This CDR3 comprises 13 residues. With 3 bases removed from V and 0 bases from J, the gap between germline ends came to 4 bases. The CDR3 DNA is TGTGCCAGCAGTTTGGGTAGCACAGATACGCAGTATTTT. It specifies CASSLGSTDTQYF.

This chain connects TRBV9 to TRBJ1-4; 7 bases agree with TRBD1. This CDR3 is built from 16 residues. Germline CDR1 and CDR2: SGDLS and YYNGEE. The ends lost 0 bases at V and 7 bases at J; junction bases unmatched: 9. The CDR3 region has the DNA TGTGCCAGCAGCGTAGGCCCCACAGGGGCAGGTGAAAAACTGTTTTTT. This translates into CASSVGPTGAGEKLFF.

The rearrangement links TRBV4-3 to TRBJ1-1, with 7 bases that match TRBD1. Germline CDR1 reads LGHNA; CDR2 reads YSLEER. The J segment lost 2 bases and the V segment lost 3 bases, leaving 6 bases of the junction unmatched. This CDR3 contains 15 residues. CDR3 loop: CASSQPGQRNTEAFF. Written as DNA, the CDR3 is TGCGCCAGCAGCCAGCCGGGACAGAGAAACACTGAAGCTTTCTTT.

In this sample, this clone turned up once. The chain combines TRBV6-2 or TRBV6-3 with TRBJ1-2, with D perhaps matching TRBD1 (6 bases). The germline V gene encodes CDR1 MNHEY and CDR2 SVGEGT. The V end was cut by 5 bases, the J end by 5 bases, with 12 bases between. There are 13 residues in the CDR3. DNA of the CDR3: TGTGCCAGCAGTACTGACAGGAGATATGGCTACACCTTC. It translates to CASSTDRRYGYTF.

The rearrangement uses TRBV20-1 and TRBJ1-1, with a weak D call TRBD1 (5 bases). CDR1 and CDR2 from the germline V gene are DFQATT and SNEGSKA (reference sequence). V was cut by 3 bases and J by 3 bases, with 14 bases left in between. The CDR3 length is 14 residues. In DNA, the CDR3 is TGCAGTGCTAGTACGGTCCAGGGTTACACTGAAGCTTTCTTT. It is translated as CSASTVQGYTEAFF.

This chain uses TRBV5-4 with TRBJ1-3; D gene uncertain. Germline V lookup: CDR1 SGHNT, CDR2 YYREEE (reference sequence). The CDR3 length is 17 residues. V gave up 0 bases and J gave up 0 bases, with 13 bases separating them. CDR3 bases: TGTGCCAGCAGCTTGGGGCGAACACGGCTCTCTGGAAACACCATATATTTT. Protein: CASSLGRTRLSGNTIYF.

V gene TRBV2 combines with J gene TRBJ2-2; the D gene could be TRBD1 or TRBD2 (7 bases each). Trimming removed 6 bases from V and 0 bases from J, with 11 bases in between. The CDR3 consists of 15 residues. Germline lookup yields CDR1 SNHLY and CDR2 FYNNEI. The CDR3 DNA reads TGTGCCAGCAGGCGGGGGACAGCGAACACCGGGGAGCTGTTTTTT. This gives the protein CASRRGTANTGELFF.

V is TRBV18 and J is TRBJ1-1; weak D call: TRBD1 (6 bases). Germline V lookup: CDR1 KGHSH, CDR2 LQKENI. The V and J ends lost 6 bases and 3 bases respectively, with 14 bases between them. The CDR3 contains 14 residues. The DNA of the CDR3 is TGTGCCAGCTCGGGGGGGGGCGCGGACACTGAAGCTTTCTTT. It encodes CASSGGGADTEAFF.

This clone was observed once. V is TRBV7-8 and J is TRBJ2-1; 14 positions match TRBD2. Per germline, CDR1 SGHVS and CDR2 FQNEAQ. V trimming: 3 bases; J trimming: 6 bases; junction bases outside the gene matches: 10. The CDR3 contains 18 residues. CDR3 nucleotides: TGTGCCAGCAGCTTGGGACTAGCGGGGGTGCGTGTCACCAATGAGCAGTTCTTC. It codes for CASSLGLAGVRVTNEQFF. Full variable domain (missing parts from reference TRBV7-8 and TRBJ2-1): GAGVSQSPRYKVAKRGQDVALRCDPISGHVSLFWYQQALGQGPEFLTYFQNEAQLDKSGLPSDRFFAERPEGSVSTLKIQRTQQEDSAVYLCASSLGLAGVRVTNEQFFGPGTRLTVL.

The CDR3 nucleotides read TGTGCCATCAGCCGGGACGGACAAGAGACCCAGTACTTC. It codes for CAISRDGQETQYF. This chain links TRBV10-3 with TRBJ2-5; D might be TRBD1 or TRBD2, each matching 5 bases. CDR1 and CDR2 from the germline V gene are ENHRY and SYGVKD. This CDR3 has 13 amino acids. V gave up 6 bases and J gave up 2 bases, with 10 bases separating them.

The chain combines TRBV9 with TRBJ2-1; a possible D gene is TRBD1 (5 bases). There are 16 residues in the CDR3. The germline V gene has CDR1 SGDLS and CDR2 YYNGEE. V gave up 0 bases and J gave up 6 bases, with 16 bases separating them. The CDR3 here is CASSVDVGRFGNEQFF. CDR3 DNA sequence: TGTGCCAGCAGCGTAGATGTGGGGCGGTTTGGCAATGAGCAGTTCTTC.

The rearrangement uses TRBV27 and TRBJ1-6; possible D gene TRBD1, 5 bases. The CDR3 runs to 17 residues. The germline CDR1 and CDR2 sequences are MNHEY and SMNVEV (reference sequence). Trimming removed 6 bases from V and 1 base from J, with 16 bases in between. The CDR3 DNA reads as TGTGCCAGCAGCTCGGCAGGGTCGGGTTCCTATAATTCACCCCTCCACTTT. Its translation is CASSSAGSGSYNSPLHF.

The chain employs TRBV5-4 and TRBJ1-2; D is perhaps TRBD1 (5 bases). This CDR3 region has 15 residues. Germline V lookup: CDR1 SGHNT, CDR2 YYREEE (reference sequence). V lost 6 bases and J lost 2, with 17 bases in between. This CDR3 is CASTPGGGWNYGYTF. The CDR3 DNA reads as TGTGCCAGCACCCCCGGCGGGGGGTGGAACTATGGCTACACCTTC.

The genes are TRBV7-2 and TRBJ2-2; either TRBD1 or TRBD2 may fit D (7 bases each). CDR1 is SGHTA, CDR2 FQGNSA, per germline. Between the trimmed V and J ends, which lost 5 bases and 7 bases, there was a span of 14 bases. The CDR3 spans 14 residues. DNA for the CDR3: TGTGCCAGCAGCGGGAGGGGGCGAAGCGGGGAGCTGTTTTTT. Its translation: CASSGRGRSGELFF.

DNA for the CDR3: TGTGCCAGCAGCTTAAGAAGGGGGCTCAAGAGTTATGGCTACACCTTC. Amino acids: CASSLRRGLKSYGYTF. This chain links TRBV7-2 with TRBJ1-2; 7 nucleotides agree with TRBD1. Germline lookup yields CDR1 SGHTA and CDR2 FQGNSA. The V gene end was trimmed by 2 bases and the J gene end by 5 bases; junction bases not matched to a gene: 11. The CDR3 is 16 amino acids.

V is TRBV5-4 and J is TRBJ1-1; 8 bases match TRBD1. Trimming removed 4 bases from V and 6 bases from J; junction bases left unmatched: 8. Germline loops: CDR1 SGHNT, CDR2 YYREEE (reference sequence). This CDR3 has 14 amino acids. CDR3 in amino acids: CASSRLGQGSEAFF. For the CDR3, the DNA is TGTGCCAGCAGCCGCCTTGGACAGGGCTCTGAAGCTTTCTTT. The full variable domain, rest sourced from reference TRBV5-4 and TRBJ1-1, is ETGVTQSPTHLIKTRGQQVTLRCSSQSGHNTVSWYQQALGQGPQFIFQYYREEENGRGNFPPRFSGLQFPNYSSELNVNALELDDSALYLCASSRLGQGSEAFFGQGTRLTVV.

The genes are TRBV19 and TRBJ2-2, with TRBD2 as a possible D gene (5 bases). Trimming took off 3 bases at V and 4 bases at J, with 9 bases between the two ends. This CDR3 is 14 amino acids long. CDR1 is LNHDA and CDR2 is SQIVND in the germline V gene (reference sequence). CDR3: CASSISESTGELFF. The CDR3 bases are TGTGCCAGTAGTATTAGCGAGTCCACCGGGGAGCTGTTTTTT.

The V call is TRBV7-2, the J call TRBJ2-2; D ambiguous. Trimming removed 0 bases at V and 3 bases at J, with 11 bases between. Germline V gene data show CDR1 as SGHTA and CDR2 as FQGNSA. This CDR3 contains 16 residues. The CDR3 DNA reads as TGTGCCAGCAGCTTAGCAGGAACCACTGACACCGGGGAGCTGTTTTTT. This codes for CASSLAGTTDTGELFF.

The chain joins TRBV4-3 to TRBJ2-1, with D perhaps being TRBD1 or TRBD2 (5 bases each). The V and J ends lost 1 base and 4 bases respectively, with 17 bases between them. Looked up from germline, CDR1 is LGHNA and CDR2 is YSLEER. The CDR3 is made up of 17 amino acids. CDR3 protein: CASSQGAGTQIYNEQFF. In DNA form, the CDR3 reads TGCGCCAGCAGCCAAGGAGCCGGGACCCAGATTTACAATGAGCAGTTCTTC.

This chain uses TRBV5-1 with TRBJ1-3; no clear D. Trimming removed 0 bases from V and 0 bases from J, with 7 bases in between. This CDR3 has 15 residues. Per the germline V gene, CDR1 is SGHRS and CDR2 is YFSETQ. This chain's CDR3 is CASSLEVRSGNTIYF. CDR3 nucleotide sequence: TGCGCCAGCAGCTTGGAAGTCCGCTCTGGAAACACCATATATTTT.